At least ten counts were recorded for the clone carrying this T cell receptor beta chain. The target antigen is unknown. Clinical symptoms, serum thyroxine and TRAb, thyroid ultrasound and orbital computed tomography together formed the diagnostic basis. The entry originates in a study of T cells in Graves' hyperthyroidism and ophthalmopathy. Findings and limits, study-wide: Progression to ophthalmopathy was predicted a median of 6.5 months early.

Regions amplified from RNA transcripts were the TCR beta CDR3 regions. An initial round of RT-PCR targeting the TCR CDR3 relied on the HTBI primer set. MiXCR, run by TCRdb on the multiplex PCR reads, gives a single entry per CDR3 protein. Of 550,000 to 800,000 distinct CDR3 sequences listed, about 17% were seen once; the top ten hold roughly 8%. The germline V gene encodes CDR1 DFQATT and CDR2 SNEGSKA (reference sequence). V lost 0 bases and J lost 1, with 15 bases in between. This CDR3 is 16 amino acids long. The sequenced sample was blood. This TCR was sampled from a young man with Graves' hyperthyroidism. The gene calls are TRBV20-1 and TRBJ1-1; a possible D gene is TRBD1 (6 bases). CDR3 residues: CSARDQGKGGNTEAFF. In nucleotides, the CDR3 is TGCAGTGCTAGAGATCAGGGGAAGGGAGGGAACACTGAAGCTTTCTTT.